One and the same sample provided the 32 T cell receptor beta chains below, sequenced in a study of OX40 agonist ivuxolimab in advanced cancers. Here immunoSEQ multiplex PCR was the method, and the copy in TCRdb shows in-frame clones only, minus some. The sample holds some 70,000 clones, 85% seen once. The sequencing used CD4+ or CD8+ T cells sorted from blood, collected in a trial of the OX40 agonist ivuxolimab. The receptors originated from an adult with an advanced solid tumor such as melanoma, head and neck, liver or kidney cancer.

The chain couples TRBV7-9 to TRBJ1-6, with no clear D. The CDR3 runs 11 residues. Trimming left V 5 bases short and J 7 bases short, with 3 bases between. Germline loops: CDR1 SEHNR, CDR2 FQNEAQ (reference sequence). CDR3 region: CASSKNSPLHF. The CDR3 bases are TGTGCCAGCAGCAAGAATTCACCCCTCCACTTT.

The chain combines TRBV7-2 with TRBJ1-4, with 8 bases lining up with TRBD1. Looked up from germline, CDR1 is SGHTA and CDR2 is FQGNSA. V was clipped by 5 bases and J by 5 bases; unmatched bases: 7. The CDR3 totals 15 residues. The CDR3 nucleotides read TGTGCCAGCAGCGCCGCGCGGGACAGGAATGAAAAACTGTTTTTT. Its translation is CASSAARDRNEKLFF.

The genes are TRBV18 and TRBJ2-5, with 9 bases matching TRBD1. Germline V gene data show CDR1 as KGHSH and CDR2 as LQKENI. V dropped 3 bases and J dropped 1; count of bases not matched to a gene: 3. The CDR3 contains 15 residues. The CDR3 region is CASSPPTGGQETQYF. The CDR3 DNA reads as TGTGCCAGCTCACCTCCGACAGGGGGCCAAGAGACCCAGTACTTC.

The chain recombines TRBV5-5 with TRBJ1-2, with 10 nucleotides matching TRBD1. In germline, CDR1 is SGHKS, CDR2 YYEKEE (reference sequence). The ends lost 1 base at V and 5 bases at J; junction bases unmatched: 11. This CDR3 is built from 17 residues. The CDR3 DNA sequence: TGTGCCAGCAGCTTGAGGACAGGGGGGTGGATAGGATATGGCTACACCTTC. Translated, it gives CASSLRTGGWIGYGYTF.

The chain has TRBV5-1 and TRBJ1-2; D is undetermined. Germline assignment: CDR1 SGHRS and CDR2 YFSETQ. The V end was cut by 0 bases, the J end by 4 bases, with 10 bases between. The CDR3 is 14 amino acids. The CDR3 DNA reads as TGCGCCAGCAGCTTGGTGGGAAACCTCTATGGCTACACCTTC. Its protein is CASSLVGNLYGYTF. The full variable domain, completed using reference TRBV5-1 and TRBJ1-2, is KAGVTQTPRYLIKTRGQQVTLSCSPISGHRSVSWYQQTPGQGLQFLFEYFSETQRNKGNFPGRFSGRQFSNSRSEMNVSTLELGDSALYLCASSLVGNLYGYTFGSGTRLTVV.

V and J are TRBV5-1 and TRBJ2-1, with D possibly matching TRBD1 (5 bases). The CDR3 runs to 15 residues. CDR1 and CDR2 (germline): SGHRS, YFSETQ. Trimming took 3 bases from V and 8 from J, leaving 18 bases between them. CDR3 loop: CASSSGYNSVDEQFF. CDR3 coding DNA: TGCGCCAGCAGCTCAGGGTATAACTCGGTCGATGAGCAGTTCTTC.

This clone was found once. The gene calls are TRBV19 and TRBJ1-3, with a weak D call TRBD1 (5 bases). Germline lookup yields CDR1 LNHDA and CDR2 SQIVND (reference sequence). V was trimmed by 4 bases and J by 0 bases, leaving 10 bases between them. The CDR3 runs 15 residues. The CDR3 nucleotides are TGTGCCAGTAGTAAAGCGGGGGGCTCTGGAAACACCATATATTTT. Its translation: CASSKAGGSGNTIYF.

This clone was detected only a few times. The CDR3 is CASSHRSLTGSKNIQYF. The CDR3 DNA follows: TGCGCCAGCAGCCATCGGTCACTGACAGGGAGCAAAAACATTCAGTACTTC. The chain combines TRBV4-1 with TRBJ2-4, with 7 nucleotides matching TRBD1. The V gene's germline CDR1 is MGHRA and CDR2 YSYEKL. The junction had 11 bases not matched to a gene; V was cut back by 3 bases and J by 3 bases. The CDR3 is 17 residues long.

CDR3 loop: CASSPNGGDEKLFF. The CDR3 nucleotides are TGTGCCAGCAGCCCAAACGGAGGAGATGAAAAACTGTTTTTT. V is TRBV7-6 and J is TRBJ1-4; D uncertain. CDR3 length equals 14 residues. Germline V gene data show CDR1 as SGHVS and CDR2 as FNYEAQ. With 5 bases removed from V and 6 bases from J, the gap between germline ends came to 13 bases.

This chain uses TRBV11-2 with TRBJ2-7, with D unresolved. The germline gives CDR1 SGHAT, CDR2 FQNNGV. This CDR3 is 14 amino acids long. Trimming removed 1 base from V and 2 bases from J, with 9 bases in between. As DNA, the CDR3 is TGTGCCAGCAGCTTAGTAGTGGCGACCTACGAGCAGTACTTC. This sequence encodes CASSLVVATYEQYF.

CDR3 protein: CASSYSLSDQPQHF. Written as DNA, the CDR3 is TGTGCCAGCAGTTACTCTCTTTCCGATCAGCCCCAGCATTTT. This chain joins TRBV6-5 and TRBJ1-5; the D is unclear. Trimming cost V 0 bases and J 5 bases, with 8 bases left between them. The CDR3 spans 14 residues. Germline CDR1 and CDR2: MNHEY and SVGAGI.

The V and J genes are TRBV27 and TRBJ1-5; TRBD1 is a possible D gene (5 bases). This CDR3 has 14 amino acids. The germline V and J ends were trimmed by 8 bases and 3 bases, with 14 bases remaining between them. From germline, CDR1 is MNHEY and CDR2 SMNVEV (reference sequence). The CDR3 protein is CASGGTDYNQPQHF. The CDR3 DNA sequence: TGTGCCAGCGGCGGGACGGACTACAATCAGCCCCAGCATTTT.

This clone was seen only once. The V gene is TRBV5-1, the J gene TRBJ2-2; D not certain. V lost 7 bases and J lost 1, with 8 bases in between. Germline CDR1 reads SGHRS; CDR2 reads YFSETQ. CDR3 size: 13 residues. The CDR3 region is CASGSGNTGELFF. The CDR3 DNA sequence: TGCGCCAGCGGAAGTGGGAACACCGGGGAGCTGTTTTTT. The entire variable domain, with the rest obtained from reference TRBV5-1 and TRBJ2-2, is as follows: KAGVTQTPRYLIKTRGQQVTLSCSPISGHRSVSWYQQTPGQGLQFLFEYFSETQRNKGNFPGRFSGRQFSNSRSEMNVSTLELGDSALYLCASGSGNTGELFFGEGSRLTVL.

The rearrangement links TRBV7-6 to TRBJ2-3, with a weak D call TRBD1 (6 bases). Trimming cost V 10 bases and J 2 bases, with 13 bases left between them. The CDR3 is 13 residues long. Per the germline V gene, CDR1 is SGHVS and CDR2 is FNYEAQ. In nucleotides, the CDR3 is TGTGCCACGGGCAGGGGTCTCACAGATACGCAGTATTTT. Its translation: CATGRGLTDTQYF.

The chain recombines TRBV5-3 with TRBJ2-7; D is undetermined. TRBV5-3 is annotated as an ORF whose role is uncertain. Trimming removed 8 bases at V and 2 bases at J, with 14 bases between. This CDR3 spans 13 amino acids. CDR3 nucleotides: TGTGCCAGCAGGACCGAAGTCACCTACGAGCAGTACTTC. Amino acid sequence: CASRTEVTYEQYF.

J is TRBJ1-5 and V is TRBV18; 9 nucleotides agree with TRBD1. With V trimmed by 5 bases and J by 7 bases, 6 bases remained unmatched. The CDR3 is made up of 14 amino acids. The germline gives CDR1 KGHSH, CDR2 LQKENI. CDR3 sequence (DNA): TGTGCCAGCTCATCCGGGACAGGGAGACAGCCCCAGCATTTT. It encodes CASSSGTGRQPQHF.

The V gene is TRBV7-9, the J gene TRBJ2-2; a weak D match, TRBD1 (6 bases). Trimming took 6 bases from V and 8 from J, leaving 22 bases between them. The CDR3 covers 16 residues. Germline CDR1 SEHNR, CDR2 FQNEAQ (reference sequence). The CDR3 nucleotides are TGTGCCAGCAGTGGGACCCGGGACACAGGGAGAGGGGAGCTGTTTTTT. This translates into CASSGTRDTGRGELFF.

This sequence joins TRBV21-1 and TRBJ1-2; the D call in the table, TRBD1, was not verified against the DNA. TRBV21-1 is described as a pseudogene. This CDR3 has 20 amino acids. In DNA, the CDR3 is TGTGCCAGCAGCAAAGAAGGTCTGGGGACAGGGGGCGCCGGTAACTATGGCTACACCTTC. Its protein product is CASSKEGLGTGGAGNYGYTF.

CDR3 sequence: CASSPRDRGDGEQFF. The CDR3, as DNA: TGTGCCAGCTCACCACGGGACAGGGGGGACGGTGAGCAGTTCTTC. J is TRBJ2-1 and V is TRBV18, with TRBD1 matching 11 bases. There are 15 residues in the CDR3. CDR1 is KGHSH, CDR2 LQKENI, per germline. V was clipped by 1 base and J by 9 bases; unmatched bases: 5.

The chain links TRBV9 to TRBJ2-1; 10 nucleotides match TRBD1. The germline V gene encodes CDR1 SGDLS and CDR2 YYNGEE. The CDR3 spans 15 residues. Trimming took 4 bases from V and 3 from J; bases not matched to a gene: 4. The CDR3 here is CASSFRDRGYNEQFF. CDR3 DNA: TGTGCCAGCAGCTTCCGGGACAGGGGCTACAATGAGCAGTTCTTC.

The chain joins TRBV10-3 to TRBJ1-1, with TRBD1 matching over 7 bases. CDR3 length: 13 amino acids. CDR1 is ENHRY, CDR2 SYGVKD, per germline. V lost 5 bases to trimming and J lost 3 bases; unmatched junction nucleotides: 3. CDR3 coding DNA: TGTGCCATCAGTAGTCAGGGGGACACTGAAGCTTTCTTT. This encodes CAISSQGDTEAFF.

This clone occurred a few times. This CDR3 is CAIIVLDDRDTAYEQYF. Here the CDR3 DNA reads TGTGCCATCATAGTCCTTGACGATCGGGACACGGCCTACGAGCAGTACTTC. V and J are TRBV10-3 and TRBJ2-7, with D tentatively TRBD1 (6 bases). CDR3 length: 17 residues. V was trimmed by 7 bases and J by 2 bases, leaving 24 bases between them. Germline V lookup: CDR1 ENHRY, CDR2 SYGVKD.

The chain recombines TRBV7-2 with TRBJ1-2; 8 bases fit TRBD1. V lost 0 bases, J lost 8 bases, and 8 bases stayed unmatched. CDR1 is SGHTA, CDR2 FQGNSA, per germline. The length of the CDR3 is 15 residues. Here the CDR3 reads CASSLAMQGAQGYTF. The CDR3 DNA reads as TGTGCCAGCAGCTTAGCGATGCAGGGGGCGCAAGGCTACACCTTC.

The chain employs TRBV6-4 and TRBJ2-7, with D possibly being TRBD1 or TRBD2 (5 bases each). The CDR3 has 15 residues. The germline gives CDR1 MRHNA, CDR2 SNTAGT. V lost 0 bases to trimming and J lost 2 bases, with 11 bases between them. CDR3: CASSDSRDAAYEQYF. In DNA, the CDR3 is TGTGCCAGCAGTGACTCGAGGGACGCCGCCTACGAGCAGTACTTC.

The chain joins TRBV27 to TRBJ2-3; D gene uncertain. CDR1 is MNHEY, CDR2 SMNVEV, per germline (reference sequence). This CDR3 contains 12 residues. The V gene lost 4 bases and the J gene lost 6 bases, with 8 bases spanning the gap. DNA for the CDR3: TGTGCCAGCAGTTCGAACGGTGATACGCAGTATTTT. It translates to CASSSNGDTQYF.

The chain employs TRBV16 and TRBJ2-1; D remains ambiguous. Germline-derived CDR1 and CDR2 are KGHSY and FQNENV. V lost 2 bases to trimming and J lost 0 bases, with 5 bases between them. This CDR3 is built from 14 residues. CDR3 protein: CASSQPDSYNEQFF. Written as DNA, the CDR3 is TGTGCCAGCAGCCAACCAGACTCCTACAATGAGCAGTTCTTC.

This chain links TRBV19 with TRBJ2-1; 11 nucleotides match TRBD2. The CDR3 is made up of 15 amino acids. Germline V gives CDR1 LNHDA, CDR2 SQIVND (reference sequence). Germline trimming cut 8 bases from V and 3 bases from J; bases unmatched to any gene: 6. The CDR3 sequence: CASQIAGGLYNEQFF. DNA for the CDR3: TGTGCCAGTCAAATAGCGGGGGGGCTCTACAATGAGCAGTTCTTC.

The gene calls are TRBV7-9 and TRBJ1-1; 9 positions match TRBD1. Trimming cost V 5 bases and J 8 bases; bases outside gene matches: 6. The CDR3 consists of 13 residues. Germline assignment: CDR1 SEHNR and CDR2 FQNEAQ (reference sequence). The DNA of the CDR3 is TGTGCCAGCAGCCCCGGGACAGGGACAGAAGCTTTCTTT. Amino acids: CASSPGTGTEAFF.

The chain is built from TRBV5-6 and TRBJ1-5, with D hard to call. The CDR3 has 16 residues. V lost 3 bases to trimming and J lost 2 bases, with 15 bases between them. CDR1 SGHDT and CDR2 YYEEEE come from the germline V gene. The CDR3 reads CASSSGGIYGNQPQHF. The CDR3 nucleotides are TGTGCCAGCAGCTCGGGCGGTATTTATGGCAATCAGCCCCAGCATTTT.

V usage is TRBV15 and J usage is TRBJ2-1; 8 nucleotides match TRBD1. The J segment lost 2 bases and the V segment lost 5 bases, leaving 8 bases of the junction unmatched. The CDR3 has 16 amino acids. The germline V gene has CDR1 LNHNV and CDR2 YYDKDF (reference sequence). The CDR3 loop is CATSGRTGTPYNEQFF. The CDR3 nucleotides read TGTGCCACCAGCGGCAGGACAGGGACGCCCTACAATGAGCAGTTCTTC.

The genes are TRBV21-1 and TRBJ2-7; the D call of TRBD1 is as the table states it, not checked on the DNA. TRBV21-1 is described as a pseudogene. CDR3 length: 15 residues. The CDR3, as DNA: TGTGCCAGCAGCAACGAAAAGGACAGGGGTTACGAGCAGTACTTC. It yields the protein CASSNEKDRGYEQYF.

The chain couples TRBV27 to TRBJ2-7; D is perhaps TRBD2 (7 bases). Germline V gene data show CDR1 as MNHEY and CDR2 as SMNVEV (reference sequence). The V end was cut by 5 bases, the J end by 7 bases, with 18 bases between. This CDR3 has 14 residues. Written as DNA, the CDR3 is TGTGCCAGCAGTCCATGGGGGCCAGCGGGGGAGCAGTACTTC. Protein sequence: CASSPWGPAGEQYF.